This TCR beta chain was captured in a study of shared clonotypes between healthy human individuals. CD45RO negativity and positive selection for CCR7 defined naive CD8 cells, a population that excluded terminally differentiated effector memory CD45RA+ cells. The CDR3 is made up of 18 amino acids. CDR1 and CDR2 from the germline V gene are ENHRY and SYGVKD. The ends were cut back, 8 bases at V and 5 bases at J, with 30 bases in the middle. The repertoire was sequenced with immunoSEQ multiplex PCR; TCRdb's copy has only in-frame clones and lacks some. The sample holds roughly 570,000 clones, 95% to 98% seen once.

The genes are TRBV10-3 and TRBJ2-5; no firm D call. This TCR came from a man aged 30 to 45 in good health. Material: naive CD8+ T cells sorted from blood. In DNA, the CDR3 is TGTGCCATCTATCGAGTGACCGCCGCTAGGCTTCGCGCCGAGACCCAGTACTTC. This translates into CAIYRVTAARLRAETQYF.